The next 18 T cell receptor beta chains were all read from a single sample in a study of cytomegalovirus exposure and HLA in healthy donors. 60 Vbeta and 13 Jbeta primers were used in PCR. Repertoires were generated with immunoSEQ multiplex PCR, while TCRdb's copy carries only in-frame clones and drops some. The sample lists over 200,000 clones; roughly 91% were seen once. Sequencing input: PBMCs. The receptor set was obtained from a woman aged 18-29 years in good health and CMV-seronegative.

J is TRBJ2-7 and V is TRBV7-3, with D maybe TRBD2 (7 bases). This CDR3 has 16 residues. Germline loops: CDR1 SGHTA, CDR2 FQGTGA. Trimming took 1 base from V and 2 from J, leaving 15 bases between them. CDR3 coding DNA: TGTGCCAGCAGCTTAATTACGGGGGGCCTTGCCTACGAGCAGTACTTC. It specifies CASSLITGGLAYEQYF.

The rearrangement uses TRBV4-1 and TRBJ2-7; 9 bases are a match to TRBD1. The germline CDR1 and CDR2 sequences are MGHRA and YSYEKL. V was clipped by 0 bases and J by 3 bases; unmatched bases: 15. This CDR3 is built from 19 residues. CDR3 coding DNA: TGCGCCAGCAGCCAAGAAAGGGTGGGACAGGGTGTTTGGGGCTACGAGCAGTACTTC. This translates into CASSQERVGQGVWGYEQYF.

This chain uses TRBV27 with TRBJ2-3, with 8 bases matching TRBD2. V shed 5 bases and J 1 base; nucleotides not matched to a gene: 23. The CDR3 runs to 21 residues. CDR1 MNHEY and CDR2 SMNVEV come from the germline V gene (reference sequence). CDR3 sequence reads: CASSPPGLVVLSLCGTDTQYF. DNA of the CDR3: TGTGCCAGCAGTCCACCGGGACTAGTGGTTCTTAGTCTCTGCGGCACAGATACGCAGTATTTT.

The rearrangement uses TRBV5-1 and TRBJ1-1, with D possibly TRBD1 on 5 matching bases. Germline values: CDR1 SGHRS, CDR2 YFSETQ. Trimming left V 0 bases short and J 5 bases short, with 11 bases between. The CDR3 consists of 14 residues. CDR3 residues: CASSLGGEVTEAFF. The CDR3 DNA is TGCGCCAGCAGCTTGGGGGGGGAGGTAACTGAAGCTTTCTTT.

The chain joins TRBV7-2 to TRBJ1-6, with unresolved D. From germline, CDR1 is SGHTA and CDR2 FQGNSA. The CDR3 length is 16 residues. V was clipped by 7 bases and J by 10 bases, with 23 bases between them. The CDR3 loop reads CASNPAYTSTGSPLHF. For the CDR3, the DNA is TGTGCCAGCAACCCGGCCTACACGTCCACGGGGTCACCCCTCCACTTT.

With respect to this clone: The sample holds other DNA sequences that translate to the same CDR3. The chain recombines TRBV14 with TRBJ1-1, with D hard to call. Germline V gene sequence: CDR1 SGHDN, CDR2 FVKESK. CDR3 length: 15 amino acids. Trimming cost V 4 bases and J 2 bases, with 14 bases left between them. As DNA, the CDR3 is TGTGCCAGCAGCCTTCATATTGGTCTAAACACTGAAGCTTTCTTT. Residues: CASSLHIGLNTEAFF.

This clone came up a few times. The genes are TRBV2 and TRBJ1-6; no firm D call. Germline CDR1 SNHLY, CDR2 FYNNEI. This CDR3 contains 15 residues. The V gene lost 7 bases and the J gene lost 0 bases, with 10 bases spanning the gap. The CDR3 region has the DNA TGTGCCAGCAAGTTAGCCAGCTCCTATAATTCACCCCTCCACTTT. Protein: CASKLASSYNSPLHF.

This rearrangement joins TRBV7-2 to TRBJ2-7; 8 bases line up with TRBD2. The CDR3 extends over 16 amino acids. With V trimmed by 4 bases and J by 4 bases, 12 bases remained unmatched. Germline assignment: CDR1 SGHTA and CDR2 FQGNSA. CDR3 residues: CASSSEFAGGTYEQYF. CDR3 sequence (DNA): TGTGCCAGCAGCTCCGAGTTTGCGGGAGGAACGTACGAGCAGTACTTC.

This rearrangement joins TRBV2 to TRBJ2-1, with TRBD2 matching 9 bases. Germline trimming cut 0 bases from V and 9 bases from J; bases unmatched to any gene: 12. CDR3 length: 17 amino acids. Germline CDR1 SNHLY, CDR2 FYNNEI. CDR3 coding DNA: TGTGCCAGCAGTGAAGCGCTTCCGGGACTAGCCAGAGGTGAGCAGTTCTTC. Protein sequence: CASSEALPGLARGEQFF.

This chain joins TRBV25-1 and TRBJ1-1; TRBD1 is a possible D gene (5 bases). This CDR3 contains 15 residues. The ends were cut back, 1 base at V and 0 bases at J, with 9 bases in the middle. The germline V gene encodes CDR1 MGHDK and CDR2 SYGVNS. The CDR3 loop reads CASSEWGGVNTEAFF. The DNA of the CDR3 is TGTGCCAGCAGTGAATGGGGCGGTGTGAACACTGAAGCTTTCTTT.

This clone has a single count. The chain is built from TRBV7-2 and TRBJ2-3, with 11 positions matching TRBD2. Per the germline V gene, CDR1 is SGHTA and CDR2 is FQGNSA. V shed 5 bases and J 2 bases; nucleotides not matched to a gene: 6. There are 16 residues in the CDR3. The CDR3 DNA is TGTGCCAGCAGCCGTGCGGGACTAGCGGTCACAGATACGCAGTATTTT. This encodes CASSRAGLAVTDTQYF.

V and J are TRBV18 and TRBJ2-7; no definite D call. This CDR3 spans 13 amino acids. With 1 base removed from V and 6 bases from J, the gap between germline ends came to 10 bases. In germline, CDR1 is KGHSH, CDR2 LQKENI. In DNA, the CDR3 is TGTGCCAGCTCACCACTTAGTTCCGGCGAGCAGTACTTC. It codes for CASSPLSSGEQYF.

The chain carries TRBV11-2 and TRBJ1-1, with 9 positions matching TRBD1. The CDR3 has 16 amino acids. Trimming took 2 bases from V and 4 from J; bases not matched to a gene: 8. In germline, CDR1 is SGHAT, CDR2 FQNNGV. The CDR3 sequence is CASSLLPGQGRTEAFF. In DNA form, the CDR3 reads TGTGCCAGCAGCTTACTTCCTGGACAGGGGCGCACTGAAGCTTTCTTT.

J is TRBJ2-2 and V is TRBV4-3; TRBD2 agrees at 8 bases. V shed 4 bases and J 4 bases; nucleotides not matched to a gene: 5. This CDR3 is built from 15 residues. CDR1 LGHNA and CDR2 YSLEER come from the germline V gene. CDR3 sequence reads: CASSRGGNPTGELFF. In DNA form, the CDR3 reads TGCGCCAGCAGCCGCGGGGGGAATCCCACCGGGGAGCTGTTTTTT.

The J gene is TRBJ2-5, the V gene TRBV6-5; 11 bases are a match to TRBD1. The better agreement between TRBJ2-7 and the DNA end casts doubt on the J call. From germline, CDR1 is MNHEY and CDR2 SVGAGI. The CDR3 is made up of 16 amino acids. For the CDR3, the DNA is TGTGCCAGCAGTTATTCGCCCGGGACAGGGGGCTACGAGCAGTACTTC. Its protein product is CASSYSPGTGGYEQYF.

This chain uses TRBV5-1 with TRBJ2-7, with 7 bases fitting TRBD1. The CDR3 extends over 17 amino acids. With V trimmed by 4 bases and J by 2 bases, 15 bases remained unmatched. CDR1 SGHRS and CDR2 YFSETQ come from the germline V gene. The CDR3 DNA reads TGCGCCAGCAGCGTAACCTACTACAGGGGTGGGGCCTACGAGCAGTACTTC. Translation: CASSVTYYRGGAYEQYF.

The chain recombines TRBV9 with TRBJ2-2, with D maybe TRBD1 (5 bases). Germline CDR1 is SGDLS and CDR2 is YYNGEE. V was cut by 0 bases and J by 3 bases, with 12 bases left in between. The CDR3 totals 16 residues. This CDR3 is CASSVEPRVYTGELFF. Here the CDR3 DNA reads TGTGCCAGCAGCGTAGAGCCCAGGGTATACACCGGGGAGCTGTTTTTT.

V gene TRBV5-6 combines with J gene TRBJ2-7; possibly TRBD2 for D (6 bases). The germline gives CDR1 SGHDT, CDR2 YYEEEE. The CDR3 totals 15 residues. Trimming took off 1 base at V and 4 bases at J, with 15 bases between the two ends. The CDR3 is CASSLIGSRWYEQYF. The DNA of the CDR3 is TGTGCCAGCAGCTTGATCGGGAGTCGGTGGTACGAGCAGTACTTC.